This T cell receptor beta chain was documented in a study of response to subunit inactivated influenza vaccine. Each CDR3 protein gets one entry after TCRdb re-called the RT-PCR reads with MiXCR. Seen here are about 650,000 distinct CDR3 sequences, 15% to 19% observed once, and the top ten hold more than 9%. Germline V gene data show CDR1 as MNHEY and CDR2 as SVGAGI. This CDR3 comprises 14 residues. Trimming left V 0 bases short and J 7 bases short, with 12 bases between. A remark on this clonotype: What it recognizes is unknown.

Notes on the study in general: New T cells are recruited in small numbers by each seasonal influenza vaccination, according to the authors' suggestion.

This specimen consisted of PBMCs from blood, obtained roughly 13 days after vaccination. The receptor was isolated from a man between 50 and 59 years old who received an inactivated influenza vaccine. The chain uses TRBV6-5 and TRBJ1-2; D is uncertain. The CDR3, as DNA: TGTGCCAGCAGTTACTCGTTGGGGTCCGGTGGCTACACCTTC. Protein: CASSYSLGSGGYTF.